What follows are 18 T cell receptor beta chains derived from one specimen sequenced in a study of early stage breast cancer tumors. Here immunoSEQ multiplex PCR was the method, and the copy in TCRdb shows in-frame clones only, minus some. The sample comprises over 40,000 clones, over 75% of which are singletons, and 3.4% rests with the top ten. Sequencing was performed on blood. The source is a person aged 35-55 years with breast cancer.

The rearrangement uses TRBV4-1 and TRBJ1-5; 7 positions match TRBD1. The V gene end was trimmed by 2 bases and the J gene end by 3 bases; junction bases not matched to a gene: 10. The germline CDR1 and CDR2 sequences are MGHRA and YSYEKL. CDR3 length: 17 amino acids. CDR3 sequence (DNA): TGCGCCAGCAGCCAAAGTGCCGGGACAGCGAACAATCAGCCCCAGCATTTT. This translates into CASSQSAGTANNQPQHF.

J is TRBJ1-1 and V is TRBV7-3; D might be TRBD1 (6 bases). The CDR3 length is 17 residues. Germline lookup yields CDR1 SGHTA and CDR2 FQGTGA. With 4 bases removed from V and 1 base from J, the gap between germline ends came to 19 bases. CDR3 nucleotide sequence: TGTGCCAGCAGCTCACAGGGAATCCCTGTTGAGAACACTGAAGCTTTCTTT. Residues: CASSSQGIPVENTEAFF. Full variable domain (remainder filled in from reference TRBV7-3 and TRBJ1-1): GAGVSQTPSNKVTEKGKYVELRCDPISGHTALYWYRQSLGQGPEFLIYFQGTGAADDSGLPNDRFFAVRPEGSVSTLKIQRTERGDSAVYLCASSSQGIPVENTEAFFGQGTRLTVV.

The chain combines TRBV9 with TRBJ2-1, with 15 bases lining up with TRBD2. J lost 9 bases, V lost 0 bases, and 10 bases had no gene match. The CDR3 spans 18 residues. Germline lookup yields CDR1 SGDLS and CDR2 YYNGEE. This chain's CDR3 is CASSVEGLAGGSNIEQFF. CDR3 in DNA: TGTGCCAGCAGCGTAGAGGGACTAGCGGGAGGTTCCAATATTGAGCAGTTCTTC.

J is TRBJ2-7 and V is TRBV28; tentative D call: TRBD2 (5 bases). The V and J ends lost 3 bases and 11 bases respectively, with 11 bases between them. The CDR3 is made up of 11 amino acids. Germline assignment: CDR1 MDHEN and CDR2 SYDVKM. The CDR3 spells CASSFEAVEYF. The CDR3 bases are TGTGCCAGCAGTTTTGAAGCGGTGGAGTACTTC.

The rearrangement links TRBV19 to TRBJ2-3, with 8 bases fitting TRBD1. The V segment lost 5 bases and the J segment 1 base; nucleotides outside the gene matches: 5. CDR3 length: 15 amino acids. Germline CDR1 LNHDA, CDR2 SQIVND (reference sequence). CDR3 residues: CASSPQDRGTDTQYF. CDR3 DNA: TGTGCCAGTAGTCCGCAGGACAGGGGCACAGATACGCAGTATTTT.

CDR3 region: CAWSSGTTEAFF. CDR3 DNA: TGTGCCTGGAGTTCCGGGACCACTGAAGCTTTCTTT. The J gene is TRBJ1-1, the V gene TRBV30, with D possibly being TRBD1 (5 bases). V lost 2 bases and J 4 bases, leaving 8 bases between the germline ends. The germline V gene encodes CDR1 GTSNPN and CDR2 SVGIG (reference sequence). The CDR3 length is 12 residues.

The chain has TRBV19 and TRBJ2-3, with TRBD1 matching over 7 bases. The CDR3 runs to 16 residues. Trimming took 7 bases from V and 0 from J; bases not matched to a gene: 10. CDR1 LNHDA and CDR2 SQIVND come from the germline V gene (reference sequence). The CDR3 coding sequence is TGTGCCAGTACCAACACAGGGGCAACTAGCACAGATACGCAGTATTTT. Residues: CASTNTGATSTDTQYF.

The gene calls are TRBV5-1 and TRBJ1-2; 8 bases match TRBD1. CDR1 SGHRS and CDR2 YFSETQ come from the germline V gene. Trimming cost V 4 bases and J 3 bases; bases outside gene matches: 17. The CDR3 runs 18 residues. The CDR3 DNA reads TGCGCCAGCAGCAAACAGGGGGGAAGTGTGGGTATCGACTATGGCTACACCTTC. Amino acids: CASSKQGGSVGIDYGYTF.

The chain has TRBV7-9 and TRBJ1-5; 9 bases align to TRBD1. The V gene end was trimmed by 1 base and the J gene end by 6 bases; junction bases not matched to a gene: 16. The CDR3 sequence is 19 residues long. The germline gives CDR1 SEHNR, CDR2 FQNEAQ (reference sequence). Here the CDR3 DNA reads TGTGCCAGCAGCTTAGTCCGACTTGCGGGACAGGGAGGAGGTCAGCCCCAGCATTTT. Its translation is CASSLVRLAGQGGGQPQHF.

The chain has TRBV4-1 and TRBJ2-2; possible D gene TRBD2, 6 bases. V lost 4 bases and J lost 4, with 13 bases in between. Germline V gene data show CDR1 as MGHRA and CDR2 as YSYEKL. The CDR3 is made up of 15 amino acids. DNA of the CDR3: TGCGCCAGCAGCCCCGGGGGACCGGGCACCGGGGAGCTGTTTTTT. Translating it yields CASSPGGPGTGELFF.

The rearrangement joins TRBV7-9 to TRBJ2-7; D possibly corresponds to TRBD2 (6 bases). Germline CDR1 reads SEHNR; CDR2 reads FQNEAQ (reference sequence). Trimming removed 5 bases from V and 2 bases from J, with 13 bases in between. The length of the CDR3 is 14 residues. For the CDR3, the DNA is TGTGCCAGCAGCCCCTGGGACTCCACCTACGAGCAGTACTTC. Its translation is CASSPWDSTYEQYF.

This clone was seen a single time. CDR3 region: CASVTSGGPYEQYF. The CDR3 coding sequence is TGTGCCAGCGTAACTAGCGGGGGCCCCTACGAGCAGTACTTC. The rearrangement uses TRBV2 and TRBJ2-7; 11 positions match TRBD2. The germline gives CDR1 SNHLY, CDR2 FYNNEI. CDR3 size: 14 residues. The V and J ends lost 8 bases and 2 bases, in that order; junction bases with no gene match: 5.

The chain recombines TRBV7-9 with TRBJ1-1; D remains ambiguous. The germline CDR1 and CDR2 sequences are SEHNR and FQNEAQ (reference sequence). The CDR3 is 12 amino acids. V was cut by 5 bases and J by 6 bases, with 10 bases left in between. The CDR3 protein is CASSPQAAEAFF. CDR3 DNA sequence: TGTGCCAGCAGCCCCCAGGCTGCTGAAGCTTTCTTT.

This clone showed up just a few times. This chain uses TRBV9 with TRBJ1-2, with D perhaps matching TRBD1 (5 bases). The CDR3 sequence is 12 residues long. The V end lost 4 bases, the J end lost 4 bases, and 8 bases lay between the germline ends. Germline loops: CDR1 SGDLS, CDR2 YYNGEE. The CDR3 spells CASSQGGYGYTF. The CDR3 DNA is TGTGCCAGCAGCCAGGGAGGCTATGGCTACACCTTC.

The chain joins TRBV5-6 to TRBJ1-1; D unresolved. The V end was cut by 4 bases, the J end by 5 bases, with 9 bases between. CDR3 length: 12 amino acids. Germline assignment: CDR1 SGHDT and CDR2 YYEEEE. The CDR3 reads CASSQGRTEAFF. CDR3 in DNA: TGTGCCAGCAGCCAAGGGAGAACTGAAGCTTTCTTT.

This clone has a handful of counts. The J gene is TRBJ1-1, the V gene TRBV10-3, with TRBD1 matching over 8 bases. Germline CDR1 is ENHRY and CDR2 is SYGVKD. CDR3 length: 13 residues. J lost 10 bases, V lost 6 bases, and 10 bases had no gene match. CDR3 sequence reads: CAISVQGGRGAFF. DNA for the CDR3: TGTGCCATCAGCGTACAGGGGGGCCGTGGAGCTTTCTTT.

The V gene is TRBV2, the J gene TRBJ2-3; D might be TRBD1 (5 bases). The CDR3 has 11 residues. Between the trimmed V and J ends, which lost 7 bases and 6 bases, there was a span of 8 bases. Germline-derived CDR1 and CDR2 are SNHLY and FYNNEI. The DNA of the CDR3 is TGTGCCAGCACCTCAGGGGATACGCAGTATTTT. It yields the protein CASTSGDTQYF.

This clone has more than one count but fewer than ten. CDR3 sequence: CASRRPGTGVRGYTF. The CDR3 coding sequence is TGTGCCAGTAGACGTCCCGGGACAGGGGTTCGTGGCTACACCTTC. The chain recombines TRBV19 with TRBJ1-2, with 10 bases matching TRBD1. Unmatched junction bases numbered 11, after V lost 6 bases and J lost 7 bases. The CDR3 runs to 15 residues. Germline V gene sequence: CDR1 LNHDA, CDR2 SQIVND (reference sequence). Combining the CDR3 with reference TRBV19 and TRBJ1-2 gives the whole variable domain DGGITQSPKYLFRKEGQNVTLSCEQNLNHDAMYWYRQDPGQGLRLIYYSQIVNDFQKGDIAEGYSVSREKKESFPLTVTSAQKNPTAFYLCASRRPGTGVRGYTFGSGTRLTVV.